This T cell receptor beta chain is drawn from a study of T cell responses to AZD1222 COVID-19 vaccine. Clones were read by immunoSEQ multiplex PCR, and TCRdb kept only the in-frame ones, dropping some. This table holds about 140,000 clones, about 89% found once. Study results and caveats: Among the donors, most were white British and more were female, and clonal diversity was possibly underestimated.

The trim removed 7 bases at V and 3 bases at J, leaving 17 bases unmatched. Per the germline V gene, CDR1 is MDHEN and CDR2 is SYDVKM. CDR3 size: 20 residues. Remarks on this clone: The antigen remains undetermined.

V usage is TRBV28 and J usage is TRBJ2-1; 14 bases map to TRBD2. This sample comprised peripheral blood, obtained on day 0 of AZD1222 vaccination. This clonotype originated in an adult in good health. The CDR3 loop is CASTLTPWTSGRTNYNEQFF. The CDR3, as DNA: TGTGCCAGCACCCTGACCCCCTGGACTAGCGGGAGGACTAACTACAATGAGCAGTTCTTC.